The subject of this entry is one TCR beta chain. This clone was counted only a few times. Its antigen specificity is not known. The record has no base qualities; no much larger clone is one base away. TCRbeta CDR3 regions were amplified from genomic DNA by means of the immunoSEQ Assay, a bias-controlled multiplex PCR. The authors' analysis ran thus. Nucleated cell counts per sample were estimated from amplification of reference gene primers within the assay. To quantify the absolute abundance of each unique TCRbeta CDR3 rearrangement, sequence reads were collapsed and filtered. For each sample, productive Simpson clonality was calculated as the square root of Simpson's diversity index across productive rearrangements. This is the immuneACCESS table as TCRdb keeps it, with only in-frame sequences that have V and J called. A part of the clones is gone; compared with another copy, unresolved V genes explain less than half, and the rest is unexplained. V and J calls and clone size are copied from that table; D and trimming were computed from the DNA. This sample comprises more than 60,000 clones, approximately 90% of them detected only once. The top ten hold roughly 6.1% of the sample.

This sample is drawn from a study of blood T cell repertoires in COVID-19 (dated by TCRdb to the early 2020s). For context, the study as a whole: Collaborator samples came from the United States, Italy and Spain and covered acute and convalescent phases of COVID-19. The material from the prospective study consisted of cDNA or gDNA derived from T cells, B-cell-depleted T cells, or PBMCs. Subjects who had been exposed to COVID-19, were actively infected with it, or had recovered from it provided the deeply sampled blood TCRbeta repertoires that made up the dataset. The repertoires were released in a freely available public database meant as a resource for research on the immune response to SARS-CoV-2. Samples came from the ongoing ImmuneRACE study (first 160 participants) plus 1,254 subjects from 6 global collaborators. Sample metadata almost always included a de-identified subject ID, COVID-19 status, age in years and sex. HLA class I and class II types, where available, came from metadata supplied by the sample provider rather than from assay-based typing.

Germline trimming amounts to 7 bases on V and 7 bases on J, with 5 as the count of junction bases outside the gene matches. CDR1 and CDR2, looked up from the germline V gene (reference sequence), are LNHDA and SQIVND. From cysteine to phenylalanine, the CDR3 is 15 amino acids long. Only the CDR3 portion is preserved as DNA: 45 bases, with reading frame beginning at the first base. Points the paper makes about the study in general: The quantity of clinical and demographic metadata differed by source and by participant and was supplied without curation.

Each collaborating institution followed its own protocols to collect whole blood in K2EDTA tubes. Collaborator samples were shipped for TCRbeta analysis as frozen whole blood, isolated PBMCs, or DNA extracted from either sample type. The chain joins TRBV19 to TRBJ1-6; TRBD1 agrees with 12 junctional bases. The origin of this receptor is a human donor in a cohort sampled during active COVID-19. Sequencing was performed on peripheral blood. CDR3 protein: CASIGGTGGNSPLHF. The bases read TGTGCCAGTATCGGTGGGACAGGGGGCAATTCACCCCTCCACTTT. The CDR3 plus the reference TRBV19 and TRBJ1-6 genes for the other parts give the full variable domain: DGGITQSPKYLFRKEGQNVTLSCEQNLNHDAMYWYRQDPGQGLRLIYYSQIVNDFQKGDIAEGYSVSREKKESFPLTVTSAQKNPTAFYLCASIGGTGGNSPLHFGNGTRLTVT.